Presented here are 20 T cell receptor beta chains from one specimen sequenced in a study of cytomegalovirus exposure and HLA in healthy donors. A multiplex PCR was run with 60 Vbeta primers and 13 Jbeta primers. The assay was immunoSEQ multiplex PCR, and TCRdb's table has in-frame clones only and misses some. In total, the table holds tens of thousands of clones. The sequenced material came from PBMCs. These receptors were collected from a woman in her thirties or forties in good health and CMV-seropositive.

This chain joins TRBV18 and TRBJ2-1; 7 bases match TRBD1. The CDR3 length is 13 residues. Germline V gene lookup returns CDR1 KGHSH and CDR2 LQKENI. V shed 2 bases, J shed 7 bases, and the junction held 2 bases outside the gene matches. In DNA, the CDR3 is TGTGCCAGCTCACCATGGGGACAGAATGAGCAGTTCTTC. Translation: CASSPWGQNEQFF.

The CDR3 sequence is CASSPGAKPYEQYF. As DNA, the CDR3 is TGTGCCAGCAGCCCTGGGGCAAAACCCTACGAGCAGTACTTC. J is TRBJ2-7 and V is TRBV5-6, with TRBD1 as a possible D gene (5 bases). The ends were cut back, 4 bases at V and 2 bases at J, with 13 bases in the middle. Germline-derived CDR1 and CDR2 are SGHDT and YYEEEE. The CDR3 runs 14 residues. The complete variable domain, with remaining parts taken from reference TRBV5-6 and TRBJ2-7, reads DAGVTQSPTHLIKTRGQQVTLRCSPKSGHDTVSWYQQALGQGPQFIFQYYEEEERQRGNFPDRFSGHQFPNYSSELNVNALLLGDSALYLCASSPGAKPYEQYFGPGTRLTVT.

J is TRBJ2-7 and V is TRBV4-3; D not certain. The CDR3 is 14 amino acids. Trimming pared 1 base from V and 2 bases from J, leaving 9 bases between. Per the germline V gene, CDR1 is LGHNA and CDR2 is YSLEER. The CDR3 sequence is CASSQAYLTYEQYF. In DNA, the CDR3 is TGCGCCAGCAGCCAAGCCTACCTTACCTACGAGCAGTACTTC.

This rearrangement joins TRBV4-2 to TRBJ2-7; D perhaps matches TRBD2 (5 bases). CDR1 LGHNA and CDR2 YNFKEQ come from the germline V gene. CDR3 length: 16 residues. Trimming cost V 3 bases and J 0 bases, with 15 bases left between them. The CDR3: CASSHSSRVSSYEQYF. CDR3 bases: TGTGCCAGCAGCCATTCCTCGCGGGTGAGCTCCTACGAGCAGTACTTC.

This chain uses TRBV7-2 with TRBJ1-2; D is unclear. The germline gives CDR1 SGHTA, CDR2 FQGNSA. This CDR3 has 12 amino acids. Trimming took off 5 bases at V and 5 bases at J, with 9 bases between the two ends. Written as DNA, the CDR3 is TGTGCCAGCAGCCCTTACAGTTATGGCTACACCTTC. It specifies CASSPYSYGYTF.

V gene TRBV30 combines with J gene TRBJ2-2; D is uncertain. This CDR3 region has 14 residues. Trimming took 8 bases from V and 1 from J, leaving 14 bases between them. CDR1 and CDR2 (germline): GTSNPN, SVGIG (reference sequence). The CDR3 bases are TGTGCCAAAGAGGTGGAAAGGAACACCGGGGAGCTGTTTTTT. Amino acids: CAKEVERNTGELFF.

V gene TRBV30 combines with J gene TRBJ2-3; 8 positions agree with TRBD2. J gave up 6 bases and V 5 bases, and 10 bases lay outside the gene matches. Germline V gives CDR1 GTSNPN, CDR2 SVGIG (reference sequence). The CDR3 runs to 14 residues. This chain's CDR3 is CAWGSGVRVDTQYF. CDR3 DNA: TGTGCCTGGGGTAGCGGGGTCCGGGTTGATACGCAGTATTTT.

The chain recombines TRBV10-2 with TRBJ2-1; 8 bases are a match to TRBD1. CDR1 WSHSY and CDR2 SAAADI come from the germline V gene. This CDR3 is built from 12 residues. Losses at the gene ends were 6 bases for V and 5 bases for J; bases not matched to a gene: 0. Here the CDR3 reads CASRDRDNEQFF. In nucleotides, the CDR3 is TGCGCCAGCAGGGACAGGGACAATGAGCAGTTCTTC.

V is TRBV18 and J is TRBJ1-2; 11 bases are shared with TRBD1. The CDR3 spans 12 residues. CDR1 is KGHSH, CDR2 LQKENI, per germline. V shed 6 bases, J shed 8 bases, and the junction held 2 bases outside the gene matches. CDR3 sequence (DNA): TGTGCCAGCTCGGACAGGGGGCAGGGCTACACCTTC. Encoded protein: CASSDRGQGYTF.

The chain recombines TRBV11-2 with TRBJ2-1, with 9 bases fitting TRBD1. The length of the CDR3 is 15 residues. Germline values: CDR1 SGHAT, CDR2 FQNNGV. V was clipped by 5 bases and J by 2 bases; unmatched bases: 4. The CDR3 coding sequence is TGTGCCAGCAGCGTACAGGGGGCCCCCTACAATGAGCAGTTCTTC. As protein: CASSVQGAPYNEQFF.

The chain uses TRBV6-5 and TRBJ2-7; D perhaps matches TRBD1 (5 bases). The CDR3 loop spans 14 amino acids. Trimming took off 6 bases at V and 6 bases at J, with 18 bases between the two ends. Per the germline V gene, CDR1 is MNHEY and CDR2 is SVGAGI. CDR3 sequence reads: CASSSKDNLSEQYF. CDR3 sequence (DNA): TGTGCCAGCAGCTCTAAGGACAATTTGAGCGAGCAGTACTTC.

The rearrangement links TRBV18 to TRBJ2-7; weak D call: TRBD2 (5 bases). CDR3 size: 13 residues. V lost 3 bases, J lost 7 bases, and 13 bases lay in between. CDR1 is KGHSH, CDR2 LQKENI, per germline. The CDR3 sequence: CASSPDGGREQYF. The CDR3 coding sequence is TGTGCCAGCTCACCGGATGGAGGTCGGGAGCAGTACTTC.

The chain joins TRBV4-1 to TRBJ2-1, with 12 positions matching TRBD1. The germline CDR1 and CDR2 sequences are MGHRA and YSYEKL. V lost 4 bases, J lost 5 bases, and 9 bases stayed unmatched. The CDR3 sequence is 17 residues long. In DNA, the CDR3 is TGCGCCAGCAGCCCTTATTACGGGACAGGGGGCCACAATGAGCAGTTCTTC. This translates into CASSPYYGTGGHNEQFF.

This chain uses TRBV5-1 with TRBJ2-6, with 12 bases lining up with TRBD1. The CDR3 spans 19 residues. V was pared by 1 base and J by 2 bases, with 7 bases of the junction left unmatched. Germline V CDR1 and CDR2: SGHRS, YFSETQ. The CDR3 nucleotides read TGCGCCAGCAGCTTGAGAACCGGGACAGGGGGCACTGGGGCCAACGTCCTGACTTTC. Translating it yields CASSLRTGTGGTGANVLTF.

The chain has TRBV19 and TRBJ2-1, with 11 bases that match TRBD2. V shed 6 bases, J shed 5 bases, and the junction held 15 bases outside the gene matches. Germline assignment: CDR1 LNHDA and CDR2 SQIVND (reference sequence). The CDR3 consists of 18 residues. CDR3 loop: CASSVPGFSGRAHNEQFF. CDR3 sequence (DNA): TGTGCCAGTAGCGTCCCCGGCTTTAGCGGGAGGGCCCACAATGAGCAGTTCTTC.

V is TRBV11-3 and J is TRBJ2-7; TRBD1 might be the D (6 bases). Per germline, CDR1 SGHNT and CDR2 YENEEA. The CDR3 runs to 15 residues. The V gene lost 4 bases and the J gene lost 1 base, with 14 bases spanning the gap. The CDR3 nucleotides read TGTGCCAGCAGCTCAGGGGTGGGGGATTCCTACGAGCAGTACTTC. Protein product: CASSSGVGDSYEQYF.

This clone is called medium-sized based on its frequency. The chain combines TRBV7-2 with TRBJ2-5, with TRBD2 matching over 9 bases. Germline CDR1 and CDR2: SGHTA and FQGNSA. V lost 5 bases to trimming and J lost 4 bases; unmatched junction nucleotides: 8. There are 15 residues in the CDR3. CDR3 in DNA: TGTGCCAGCAGCAAAATAGCGGGAGTGGGAGAGACCCAGTACTTC. This sequence encodes CASSKIAGVGETQYF.

The chain combines TRBV6-5 with TRBJ1-5, with D hard to call. Trimming cost V 6 bases and J 0 bases, with 9 bases left between them. Germline V gene data show CDR1 as MNHEY and CDR2 as SVGAGI. CDR3 size: 14 residues. The CDR3 DNA reads as TGTGCCAGCAGGAGGTCATATAGCAATCAGCCCCAGCATTTT. It yields the protein CASRRSYSNQPQHF.

This chain uses TRBV5-8 with TRBJ2-4, with TRBD1 identical over 7 bases. Germline assignment: CDR1 SGHTS and CDR2 YDEGEE. The CDR3 extends over 14 amino acids. The ends lost 2 bases at V and 10 bases at J; junction bases unmatched: 9. The CDR3 DNA reads as TGTGCCAGCAGCTTACAACAGGGGCTAGGTATTCAGTACTTC. Protein product: CASSLQQGLGIQYF.

This chain uses TRBV2 with TRBJ2-7; 9 bases are shared with TRBD2. This CDR3 has 16 amino acids. Trimming at V came to 8 bases and at J to 3 bases, leaving 14 bases not matched to a gene. CDR1 and CDR2 from the germline V gene are SNHLY and FYNNEI. The CDR3 sequence: CASALGGTTSGYEQYF. DNA of the CDR3: TGTGCCAGCGCGCTGGGGGGCACGACTAGCGGCTACGAGCAGTACTTC.